The 15 T cell receptor beta chains reported below all come from one sample, sequenced in a study of blood T cell repertoires in COVID-19. TCRdb's table, derived via immunoSEQ multiplex PCR, lists solely in-frame clones and lacks some. There are about 130,000 clones in the sample; approximately 83% occur only once, and more than 9.5% lies in the top ten. Material: peripheral blood. These receptors all come from a man aged 40-50 years with active or convalescent COVID-19.

The chain is built from TRBV6-6 and TRBJ2-4, with TRBD1 identical over 7 bases. Germline V CDR1 and CDR2: MNHNY, SVGAGI (reference sequence). The CDR3 contains 16 residues. The V gene end was trimmed by 1 base and the J gene end by 8 bases; junction bases not matched to a gene: 11. The CDR3 is CASSYLTGTGADIQYF. The CDR3 region has the DNA TGTGCCAGCAGTTACTTGACAGGGACCGGGGCCGACATTCAGTACTTC.

The chain couples TRBV27 to TRBJ1-1; D may be TRBD1 (5 bases). V shed 6 bases and J shed 1 base, with 15 bases lying between them. Germline CDR1 and CDR2: MNHEY and SMNVEV (reference sequence). This CDR3 is built from 15 residues. CDR3: CASSFMGRKNTEAFF. The CDR3 DNA sequence: TGTGCCAGCAGCTTTATGGGGCGGAAGAACACTGAAGCTTTCTTT.

The rearrangement joins TRBV5-1 to TRBJ2-5; 11 bases line up with TRBD2. This CDR3 spans 18 amino acids. Germline V gene sequence: CDR1 SGHRS, CDR2 YFSETQ. The trim removed 3 bases at V and 3 bases at J, leaving 13 bases unmatched. The CDR3 DNA is TGCGCCAGCAGCTCAAGAACGAGAACTAGCGGGGGTAAAGAGACCCAGTACTTC. Translating gives CASSSRTRTSGGKETQYF. Supplemented by reference TRBV5-1 and TRBJ2-5, the full variable domain reads KAGVTQTPRYLIKTRGQQVTLSCSPISGHRSVSWYQQTPGQGLQFLFEYFSETQRNKGNFPGRFSGRQFSNSRSEMNVSTLELGDSALYLCASSSRTRTSGGKETQYFGPGTRLLVL.

This chain joins TRBV12-3 or TRBV12-4 and TRBJ1-1; 8 bases line up with TRBD1. J was trimmed by 5 bases and V by 5 bases; bases with no gene match: 4. The CDR3 consists of 13 residues. The DNA for the CDR3 is TGTGCCAGCAGTGTCAGGGGGCGGACTGAAGCTTTCTTT. Translating it yields CASSVRGRTEAFF.

The V and J genes are TRBV5-4 and TRBJ2-3, with TRBD1 identical over 8 bases. The CDR3 consists of 15 residues. The V and J ends lost 1 base and 5 bases, in that order; junction bases with no gene match: 6. Germline-derived CDR1 and CDR2 are SGHNT and YYREEE (reference sequence). The CDR3 loop is CASSLLQGVEDTQYF. The CDR3 DNA reads TGTGCCAGCAGCTTGCTACAGGGGGTGGAAGATACGCAGTATTTT.

The chain is built from TRBV20-1 and TRBJ1-3, with D possibly TRBD1 on 5 matching bases. The CDR3 extends over 11 amino acids. CDR1 is DFQATT and CDR2 is SNEGSKA in the germline V gene (reference sequence). The CDR3 bases are TGCACCGCAGGGACTGGAAACACCATATATTTT. It yields the protein CTAGTGNTIYF.

A single count supports this clone. The chain employs TRBV3-1 (or the pseudogene TRBV3-2) and TRBJ1-1; possible D gene TRBD1, 5 bases. V lost 4 bases and J 2 bases, leaving 11 bases between the germline ends. CDR1 is LGHDT, CDR2 YNNKEL, per germline (reference sequence). The CDR3 spans 14 residues. CDR3 region: CASSPQDVNTEAFF. The CDR3 nucleotides read TGTGCCAGCAGCCCACAGGACGTTAACACTGAAGCTTTCTTT.

The chain has TRBV30 and TRBJ1-5; D unclear. The CDR3 runs 13 residues. The V and J ends lost 3 bases and 0 bases respectively, with 6 bases between them. Germline CDR1 GTSNPN, CDR2 SVGIG (reference sequence). CDR3 amino acids: CAWRVGSNQPQHF. CDR3 coding DNA: TGTGCCTGGAGGGTCGGTAGCAATCAGCCCCAGCATTTT.

V usage is TRBV9 and J usage is TRBJ1-6; D not certain. CDR1 is SGDLS, CDR2 YYNGEE, per germline. This CDR3 is built from 14 residues. The V and J ends lost 1 base and 5 bases respectively, with 7 bases between them. DNA of the CDR3: TGTGCCAGCAGCGTACGACGGGATAATTCACCCCTCCACTTT. Translating gives CASSVRRDNSPLHF.

The chain uses TRBV6-6 and TRBJ2-1; 9 bases line up with TRBD1. Germline loops: CDR1 MNHNY, CDR2 SVGAGI (reference sequence). The CDR3 has 15 amino acids. V gave up 5 bases and J gave up 7 bases; unmatched junction bases: 9. CDR3 loop: CASSNTGGKDNEQFF. The CDR3, as DNA: TGTGCCAGCAGTAATACAGGGGGCAAGGATAATGAGCAGTTCTTC.

This chain links TRBV6-1 with TRBJ1-1, with 7 bases that match TRBD1. Losses at the gene ends were 6 bases for V and 5 bases for J; bases not matched to a gene: 6. The germline gives CDR1 MNHNS, CDR2 SASEGT. The CDR3 is 13 residues long. The CDR3 region is CASSIDRVTEAFF. The CDR3 DNA reads as TGTGCCAGCAGCATCGACAGGGTGACTGAAGCTTTCTTT.

This clone was recorded only once. The chain carries TRBV11-2 and TRBJ1-1; 11 bases agree with TRBD1. Germline CDR1 is SGHAT and CDR2 is FQNNGV. The CDR3 extends over 14 amino acids. V dropped 4 bases and J dropped 5; count of bases not matched to a gene: 3. Written as DNA, the CDR3 is TGTGCCAGCAGCTGGGGACAGGGGGAAACTGAAGCTTTCTTT. The encoded protein is CASSWGQGETEAFF.

V and J are TRBV7-3 and TRBJ2-2, with 7 bases lining up with TRBD2. Trimming cost V 8 bases and J 5 bases; bases outside gene matches: 8. Germline CDR1 SGHTA, CDR2 FQGTGA. The length of the CDR3 is 14 residues. DNA for the CDR3: TGTGCCAGCTCAGCGCAGGGAGGGACCGGGGAGCTGTTTTTT. Translating gives CASSAQGGTGELFF.

The chain joins TRBV5-1 to TRBJ1-2; possible D gene TRBD1, 6 bases. V lost 0 bases, J lost 1 base, and 13 bases lay in between. CDR1 and CDR2 (germline): SGHRS, YFSETQ. The CDR3 spans 16 residues. The CDR3 region has the DNA TGCGCCAGCAGCTTGGGGGGGCAGGCCATTAACTATGGCTACACCTTC. Its translation is CASSLGGQAINYGYTF.

The chain joins TRBV2 to TRBJ2-4, with TRBD1 identical over 8 bases. Germline loops: CDR1 SNHLY, CDR2 FYNNEI. V gave up 6 bases and J gave up 1 base; unmatched junction bases: 5. CDR3 length: 15 amino acids. CDR3 amino acids: CASRSQGAAKNIQYF. CDR3 DNA: TGTGCCAGCAGAAGCCAGGGGGCGGCCAAAAACATTCAGTACTTC.